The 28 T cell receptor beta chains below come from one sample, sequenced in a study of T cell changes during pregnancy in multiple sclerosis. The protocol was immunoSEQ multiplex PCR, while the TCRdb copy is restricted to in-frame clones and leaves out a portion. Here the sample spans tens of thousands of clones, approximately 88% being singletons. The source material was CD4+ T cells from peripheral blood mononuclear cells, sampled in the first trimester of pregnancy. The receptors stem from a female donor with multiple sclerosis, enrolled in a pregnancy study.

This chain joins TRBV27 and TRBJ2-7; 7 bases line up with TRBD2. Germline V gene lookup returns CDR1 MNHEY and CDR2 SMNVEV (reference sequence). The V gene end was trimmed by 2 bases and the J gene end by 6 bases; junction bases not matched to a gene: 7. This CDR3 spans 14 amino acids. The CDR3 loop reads CASSLRGGGGEQYF. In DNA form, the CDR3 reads TGTGCCAGCAGTTTAAGGGGCGGGGGAGGCGAGCAGTACTTC.

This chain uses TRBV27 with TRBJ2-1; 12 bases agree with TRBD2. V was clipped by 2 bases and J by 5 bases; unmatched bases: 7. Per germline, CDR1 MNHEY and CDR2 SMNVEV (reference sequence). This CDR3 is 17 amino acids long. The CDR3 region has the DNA TGTGCCAGCAGTTTAGCCAAACTAGCGGGGGGAGACAATGAGCAGTTCTTC. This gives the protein CASSLAKLAGGDNEQFF.

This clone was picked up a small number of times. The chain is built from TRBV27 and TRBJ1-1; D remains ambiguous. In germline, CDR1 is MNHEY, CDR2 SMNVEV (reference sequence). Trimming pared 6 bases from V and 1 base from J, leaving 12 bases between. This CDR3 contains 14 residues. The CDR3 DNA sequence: TGTGCCAGCAGCCCAGAGGGCTCGAACACTGAAGCTTTCTTT. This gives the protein CASSPEGSNTEAFF.

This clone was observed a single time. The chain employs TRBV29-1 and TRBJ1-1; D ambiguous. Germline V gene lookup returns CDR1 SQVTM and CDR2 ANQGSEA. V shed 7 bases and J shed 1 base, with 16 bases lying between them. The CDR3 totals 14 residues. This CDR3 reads CSALRAPTNTEAFF. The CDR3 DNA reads TGCAGCGCTCTTCGAGCTCCTACGAACACTGAAGCTTTCTTT.

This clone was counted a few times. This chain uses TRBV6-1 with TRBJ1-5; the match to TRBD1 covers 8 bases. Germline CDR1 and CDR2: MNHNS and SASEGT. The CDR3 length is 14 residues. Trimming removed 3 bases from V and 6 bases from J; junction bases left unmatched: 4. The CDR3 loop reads CASSDPGGIQPQHF. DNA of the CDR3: TGTGCCAGCAGTGACCCAGGGGGCATTCAGCCCCAGCATTTT.

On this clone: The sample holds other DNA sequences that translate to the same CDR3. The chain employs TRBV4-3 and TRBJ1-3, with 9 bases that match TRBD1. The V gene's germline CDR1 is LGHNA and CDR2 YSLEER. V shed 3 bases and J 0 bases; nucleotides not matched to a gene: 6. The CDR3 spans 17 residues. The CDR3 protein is CASSQGTGSTSGNTIYF. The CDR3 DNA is TGCGCCAGCAGCCAGGGGACAGGGTCCACCTCTGGAAACACCATATATTTT.

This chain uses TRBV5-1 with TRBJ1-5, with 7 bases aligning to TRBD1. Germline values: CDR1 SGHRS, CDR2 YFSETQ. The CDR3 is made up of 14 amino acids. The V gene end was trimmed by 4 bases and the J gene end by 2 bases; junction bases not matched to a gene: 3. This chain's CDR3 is CASSPGQGNQPQHF. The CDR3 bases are TGCGCCAGCAGCCCCGGACAGGGCAATCAGCCCCAGCATTTT.

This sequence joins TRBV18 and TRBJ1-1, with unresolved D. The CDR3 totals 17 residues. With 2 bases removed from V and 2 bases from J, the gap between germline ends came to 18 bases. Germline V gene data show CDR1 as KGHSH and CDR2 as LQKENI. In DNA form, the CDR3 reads TGTGCCAGCTCACCAGGTTTGCAGGCCACACCCAACACTGAAGCTTTCTTT. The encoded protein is CASSPGLQATPNTEAFF.

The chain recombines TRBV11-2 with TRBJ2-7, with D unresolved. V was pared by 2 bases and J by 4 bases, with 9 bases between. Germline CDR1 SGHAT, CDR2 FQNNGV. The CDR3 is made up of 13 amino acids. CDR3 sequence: CASSLSAAYEQYF. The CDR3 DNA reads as TGTGCCAGCAGCTTAAGTGCGGCGTACGAGCAGTACTTC.

CDR3 loop: CASSIQTDRVNQPQHF. Written as DNA, the CDR3 is TGTGCCAGTAGTATACAGACGGACAGGGTAAATCAGCCCCAGCATTTT. The chain has TRBV19 and TRBJ1-5; the match to TRBD1 covers 8 bases. The CDR3 spans 16 residues. CDR1 is LNHDA, CDR2 SQIVND, per germline (reference sequence). V shed 2 bases and J 4 bases; nucleotides not matched to a gene: 7.

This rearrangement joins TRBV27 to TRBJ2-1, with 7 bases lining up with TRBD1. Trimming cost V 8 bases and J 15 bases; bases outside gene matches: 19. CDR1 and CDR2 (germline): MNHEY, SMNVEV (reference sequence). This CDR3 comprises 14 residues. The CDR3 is CASYSPIRGGRRFF. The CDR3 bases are TGTGCCAGCTACTCACCCATCCGAGGGGGCCGGCGGTTCTTC.

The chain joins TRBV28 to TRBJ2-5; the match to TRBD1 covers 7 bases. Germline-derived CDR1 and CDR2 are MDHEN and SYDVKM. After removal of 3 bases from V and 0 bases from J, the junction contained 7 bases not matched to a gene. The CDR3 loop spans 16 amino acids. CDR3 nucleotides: TGTGCCAGCAGTTTCGGGGCAGGGGGTTACCAAGAGACCCAGTACTTC. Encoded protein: CASSFGAGGYQETQYF. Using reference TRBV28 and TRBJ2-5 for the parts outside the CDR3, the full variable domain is DVKVTQSSRYLVKRTGEKVFLECVQDMDHENMFWYRQDPGLGLRLIYFSYDVKMKEKGDIPEGYSVSREKKERFSLILESASTNQTSMYLCASSFGAGGYQETQYFGPGTRLLVL.

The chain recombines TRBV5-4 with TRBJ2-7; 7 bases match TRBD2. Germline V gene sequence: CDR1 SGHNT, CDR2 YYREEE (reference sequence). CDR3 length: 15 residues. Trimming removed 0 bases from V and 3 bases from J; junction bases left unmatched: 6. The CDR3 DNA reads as TGTGCCAGCAGCTTGGGGGGGGGTCTTTTCTACGAGCAGTACTTC. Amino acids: CASSLGGGLFYEQYF.

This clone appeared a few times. The CDR3 DNA reads as TGCAGCGTTGAAGTCGGGGGCAATCAGCCCCAGCATTTT. Protein product: CSVEVGGNQPQHF. The chain couples TRBV29-1 to TRBJ1-5; D is unclear. Germline V CDR1 and CDR2: SQVTM, ANQGSEA. The CDR3 spans 13 residues. V was shortened by 1 base and J by 2 bases, with 6 bases between the two germline ends.

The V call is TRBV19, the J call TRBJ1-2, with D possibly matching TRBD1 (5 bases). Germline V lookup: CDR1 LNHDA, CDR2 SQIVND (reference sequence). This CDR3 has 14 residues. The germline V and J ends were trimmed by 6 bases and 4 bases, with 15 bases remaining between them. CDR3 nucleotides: TGTGCCAGTAGACCAGGGCCCTCTCTCTATGGCTACACCTTC. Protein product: CASRPGPSLYGYTF.

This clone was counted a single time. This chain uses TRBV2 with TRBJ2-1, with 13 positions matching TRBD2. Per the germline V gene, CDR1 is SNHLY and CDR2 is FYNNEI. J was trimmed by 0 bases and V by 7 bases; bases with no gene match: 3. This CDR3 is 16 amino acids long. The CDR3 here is CASMRTSGSSYNEQFF. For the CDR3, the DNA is TGTGCCAGCATGAGGACTAGCGGGAGCTCCTACAATGAGCAGTTCTTC.

CDR3 amino acids: CASSGDNTDTQYF. In DNA, the CDR3 is TGTGCCAGCAGTGGAGATAACACAGATACGCAGTATTTT. The chain recombines TRBV25-1 with TRBJ2-3; D remains unclear. V was trimmed by 4 bases and J by 2 bases, leaving 7 bases between them. CDR3 size: 13 residues. Germline V gene lookup returns CDR1 MGHDK and CDR2 SYGVNS.

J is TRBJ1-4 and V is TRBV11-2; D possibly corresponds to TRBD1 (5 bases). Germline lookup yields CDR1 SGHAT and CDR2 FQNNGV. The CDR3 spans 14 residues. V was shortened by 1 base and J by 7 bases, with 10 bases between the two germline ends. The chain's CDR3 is CASSLVGGREKLFF. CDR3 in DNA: TGTGCCAGCAGCTTAGTGGGGGGACGTGAAAAACTGTTTTTT.

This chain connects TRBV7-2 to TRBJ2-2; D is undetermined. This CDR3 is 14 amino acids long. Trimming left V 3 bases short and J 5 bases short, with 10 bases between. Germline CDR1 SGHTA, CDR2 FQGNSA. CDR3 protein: CASSLSPRTGELFF. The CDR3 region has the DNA TGTGCCAGCAGCTTGTCCCCCCGGACCGGGGAGCTGTTTTTT.

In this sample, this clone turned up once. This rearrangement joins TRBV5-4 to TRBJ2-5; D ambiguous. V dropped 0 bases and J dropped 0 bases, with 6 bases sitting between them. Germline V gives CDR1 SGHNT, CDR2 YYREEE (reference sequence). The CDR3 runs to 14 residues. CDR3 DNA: TGTGCCAGCAGCTTGGAAAGCTACCAAGAGACCCAGTACTTC. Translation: CASSLESYQETQYF.

The chain's CDR3 is CASSQDQGTFEKLFF. CDR3 DNA sequence: TGTGCCAGCAGCCAAGATCAGGGAACATTTGAAAAACTGTTTTTT. The V call is TRBV4-2, the J call TRBJ1-4; tentatively, D is TRBD1 (5 bases). This CDR3 spans 15 amino acids. Germline lookup yields CDR1 LGHNA and CDR2 YNFKEQ. V gave up 0 bases and J gave up 7 bases, with 12 bases separating them.

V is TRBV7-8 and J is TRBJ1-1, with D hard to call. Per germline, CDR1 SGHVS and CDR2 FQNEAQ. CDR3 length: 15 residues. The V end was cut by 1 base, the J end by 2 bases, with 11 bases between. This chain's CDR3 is CASSLVVARNTEAFF. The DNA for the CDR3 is TGTGCCAGCAGCTTAGTGGTAGCGAGAAACACTGAAGCTTTCTTT.

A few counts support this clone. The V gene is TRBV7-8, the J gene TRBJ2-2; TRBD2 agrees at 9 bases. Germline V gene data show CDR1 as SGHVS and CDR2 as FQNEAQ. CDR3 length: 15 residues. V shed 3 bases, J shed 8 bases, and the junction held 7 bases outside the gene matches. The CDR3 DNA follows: TGTGCCAGCAGCTTCGGAGTAGCGGGAGTGGGGGAGCTGTTTTTT. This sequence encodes CASSFGVAGVGELFF.

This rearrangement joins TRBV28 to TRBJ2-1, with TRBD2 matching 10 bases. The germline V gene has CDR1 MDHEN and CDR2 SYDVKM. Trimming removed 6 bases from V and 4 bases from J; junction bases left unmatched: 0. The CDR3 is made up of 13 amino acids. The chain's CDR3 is CASRGLAYNEQFF. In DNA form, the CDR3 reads TGTGCCAGCAGGGGACTAGCGTACAATGAGCAGTTCTTC.

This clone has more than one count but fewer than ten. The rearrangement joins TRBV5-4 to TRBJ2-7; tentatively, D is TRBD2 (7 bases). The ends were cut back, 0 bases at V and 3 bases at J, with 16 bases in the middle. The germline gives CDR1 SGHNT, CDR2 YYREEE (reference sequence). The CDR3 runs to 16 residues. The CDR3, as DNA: TGTGCCAGCAGCTTGGTCGGGGGGCTACAGCTCTACGAGCAGTACTTC. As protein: CASSLVGGLQLYEQYF.

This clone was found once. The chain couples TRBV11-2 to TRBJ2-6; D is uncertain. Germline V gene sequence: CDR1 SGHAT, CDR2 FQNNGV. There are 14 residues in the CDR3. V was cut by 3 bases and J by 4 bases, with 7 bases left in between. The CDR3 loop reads CASSFISGANVLTF. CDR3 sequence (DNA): TGTGCCAGCAGCTTTATATCCGGGGCCAACGTCCTGACTTTC.

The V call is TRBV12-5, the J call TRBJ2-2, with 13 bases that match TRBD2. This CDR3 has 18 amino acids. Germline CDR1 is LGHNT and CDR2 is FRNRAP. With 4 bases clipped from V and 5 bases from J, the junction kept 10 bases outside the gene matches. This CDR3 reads CASGSGALAGGFTGELFF. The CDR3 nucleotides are TGTGCTAGTGGTTCCGGGGCACTAGCGGGAGGGTTTACCGGGGAGCTGTTTTTT.

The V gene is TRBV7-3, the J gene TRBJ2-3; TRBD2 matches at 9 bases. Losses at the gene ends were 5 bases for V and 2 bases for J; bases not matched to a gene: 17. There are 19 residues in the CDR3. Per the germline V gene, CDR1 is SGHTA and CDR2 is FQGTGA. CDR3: CASSPSGLAGLGYTDTQYF. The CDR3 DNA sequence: TGTGCCAGCAGCCCATCGGGGCTAGCGGGACTCGGGTACACAGATACGCAGTATTTT.